Listed below are T cell receptor beta chains from one sample, sequenced in a study of T cells after yellow fever vaccination. TCRdb reprocessed the 5' RACE reads via MiXCR and lists one record per CDR3 protein. The profile shows approximately 580,000 distinct CDR3 sequences, around 16% of them singletons. The source was PBMCs, collected about 5 days after the first yellow fever vaccination. These receptors were obtained from a man aged 18 to 35 who received the YFV17D yellow fever vaccine. CDR3s include the opening cysteine and the closing phenylalanine or tryptophan. The D gene is left open where the match is weak. Size tells how often a clone was seen (once, few, many) or the class of an expanded clone, and some rows leave it out.

j_call v_call d_call clone_size cdr3_aa cdr3_nt
TRBJ2-4 TRBV28 TRBD1 few CASSRSTTGGNIQYF TGTGCCAGCAGTAGATCAACGACAGGGGGAAACATTCAGTACTTC
TRBJ2-2 TRBV4-2 TRBD1 few CASSPPPGQGADRAGELFF TGTGCCAGCAGCCCCCCTCCGGGACAGGGGGCTGATAGGGCCGGGGAGCTGTTTTTT
TRBJ2-7 TRBV6-1 TRBD1 few CASWDSQEVFAQYF TGTGCCAGTTGGGACAGCCAAGAAGTATTCGCGCAGTACTTC
TRBJ1-1 TRBV20-1 . many CSARPARNTEAFF TGCAGTGCTAGGCCTGCCAGGAACACTGAAGCTTTCTTT
TRBJ1-1 TRBV5-5 . . CASSLVLPGTEAFF TGTGCCAGCAGCTTGGTTCTGCCGGGCACTGAAGCTTTCTTT
TRBJ2-5 TRBV5-5 TRBD2 few CASSLSVAGGQETQYF TGTGCCAGCAGCTTGTCGGTAGCGGGGGGGCAAGAGACCCAGTACTTC
TRBJ2-3 TRBV11-2 . . CASSQGGGMDTQYF TGTGCCAGCAGCCAGGGGGGGGGGATGGATACGCAGTATTTT
TRBJ1-5 TRBV20-1 . few CSVLDPWTNQPQHF TGCAGTGTTTTGGACCCTTGGACTAATCAGCCCCAGCATTTT
TRBJ2-1 TRBV11-2 . . CASSSRGWGGSSYNEQFF TGTGCCAGCAGCTCCAGGGGGTGGGGGGGAAGCTCCTACAATGAGCAGTTCTTC
TRBJ1-3 TRBV5-4 . . CASSPHPSGNTIYF TGTGCCAGCAGCCCTCATCCCTCTGGAAACACCATATATTTT
TRBJ2-1 TRBV7-9 . many CASSQDTSYNEQFF TGTGCCAGCAGCCAGGACACCTCCTACAATGAGCAGTTCTTC
TRBJ1-1 TRBV4-2 . . CASSQEWWDTEAFF TGTGCCAGCAGCCAAGAGTGGTGGGACACTGAAGCTTTCTTT
TRBJ1-1 TRBV12-3/TRBV12-4 TRBD1 few CASSVQGLQNTEAFF TGTGCCAGCAGTGTACAGGGGCTGCAGAACACTGAAGCTTTCTTT
TRBJ2-3 TRBV5-4 . . CASSLGAGYTQYF TGTGCCAGCAGCTTGGGCGCAGGGTACACGCAGTATTTT
TRBJ2-7 TRBV7-2 TRBD1 many CASRPGQLVEQYF TGTGCCAGCCGCCCGGGACAGCTAGTCGAGCAGTACTTC
TRBJ1-1 TRBV12-3/TRBV12-4 TRBD1 many CASSLRTGVSTEAFF TGTGCCAGCAGTCTACGGACAGGGGTGAGCACTGAAGCTTTCTTT
TRBJ2-3 TRBV15 . few CATSRVISQGTDTQYF TGTGCCACCAGCAGAGTCATATCGCAGGGCACAGATACGCAGTATTTT
TRBJ1-1 TRBV28 . . CASVGQLNEAFF TGTGCCAGTGTCGGACAGCTGAATGAAGCTTTCTTT
TRBJ2-1 TRBV20-1 . few CSANYNEQFF TGCAGTGCTAATTACAATGAGCAGTTCTTC
TRBJ2-5 TRBV5-1 . few CVSSYGSRETQYF TGCGTCAGCTCATACGGGTCCCGGGAGACCCAGTACTTC
TRBJ1-2 TRBV20-1 . . CSANPAGRRNYGYTF TGCAGTGCCAACCCCGCGGGCAGGCGCAACTATGGCTACACCTTC
TRBJ1-5 TRBV23-1 TRBD1 . CASSRGQHNQPQHF TGCGCCAGCAGTCGGGGACAGCACAATCAGCCCCAGCATTTT
TRBJ2-3 TRBV11-2 . . CASSSRWADTQYF TGTGCCAGCAGCTCGAGGTGGGCAGATACGCAGTATTTT
TRBJ1-2 TRBV19 . . CASSITGTPSWGYTF TGTGCCAGTAGTATAACCGGGACACCATCTTGGGGCTACACCTTC
TRBJ2-7 TRBV7-2 TRBD2 few CASSLVGGGASYEQYF TGTGCCAGCAGCTTAGTCGGCGGGGGGGCCTCCTACGAGCAGTACTTC
TRBJ2-1 TRBV5-1 . many CASSLVPDSNEQFF TGCGCCAGCAGCTTGGTCCCCGACTCCAATGAGCAGTTCTTC
TRBJ2-7 TRBV7-6 . . CASSLTPPYEQYF TGTGCCAGCAGCTTAACCCCCCCCTACGAGCAGTACTTC
TRBJ2-2 TRBV4-3 . many CASSQDPAGETGELFF TGCGCCAGCAGCCAAGATCCGGCAGGAGAAACCGGGGAGCTGTTTTTT
TRBJ2-7 TRBV18 TRBD1 . CASSYGEPGQGYEQYF TGTGCCAGCTCGTACGGTGAACCGGGACAGGGTTACGAGCAGTACTTC
TRBJ1-1 TRBV20-1 . . CSAKGNTEAFF TGCAGCGCTAAGGGGAACACTGAAGCTTTCTTT
TRBJ2-3 TRBV10-1 TRBD1 . CASSDVGDRDPDTQYF TGCGCCAGCAGTGACGTGGGGGACAGGGATCCCGATACGCAGTATTTT